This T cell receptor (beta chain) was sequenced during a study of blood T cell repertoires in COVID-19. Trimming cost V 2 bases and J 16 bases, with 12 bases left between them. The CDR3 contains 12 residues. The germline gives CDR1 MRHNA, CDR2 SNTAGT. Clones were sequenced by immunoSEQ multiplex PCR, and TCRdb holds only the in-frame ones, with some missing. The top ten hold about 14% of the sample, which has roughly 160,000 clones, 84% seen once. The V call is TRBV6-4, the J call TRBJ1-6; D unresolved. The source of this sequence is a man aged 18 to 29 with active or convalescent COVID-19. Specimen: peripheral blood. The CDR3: CASSDPFQKLHF. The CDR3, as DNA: TGTGCCAGCAGTGACCCATTCCAGAAACTCCACTTT.